The present T cell receptor beta chain was sequenced within a study of T cells in Graves' hyperthyroidism and ophthalmopathy. Points from the study as a whole: Ophthalmopathy prediction by the model preceded onset by a median roughly 6 months.

The source material, RNA transcripts, was used to amplify TCR beta CDR3 regions. The HTBI primer set drove a first-round RT-PCR of the TCR CDR3. Each CDR3 protein gets one entry after TCRdb re-called the multiplex PCR reads with MiXCR. The sample lists roughly 550,000 distinct CDR3 sequences; roughly a sixth were seen once. This clonotype occurred many times. Its antigen is undetermined. In the ophthalmopathy cohort, Clinical Activity Score was at least 3, NOSPECS grade at least 4, and duration under 3 months. CDR3 length: 12 residues. V was clipped by 7 bases and J by 3 bases, with 9 bases between them.

This TCR derives from a woman aged 25 to 39 with Graves' ophthalmopathy. The sequencing input was blood. The chain links TRBV12-3 or TRBV12-4 to TRBJ1-2; the D is unclear. This CDR3 is CASKIRDYGYTF. The CDR3, as DNA: TGTGCCAGCAAGATCAGAGACTATGGCTACACCTTC.